A single sample is the source of the 19 T cell receptor beta chains below, sequenced in a study of CXCR3-negative and CXCR3-positive naive CD8 T cells. Study-wide points: Researchers report that CXCR3-positive naive cells carry more hydrophobic TRB CDR3s than CXCR3-negative naive cells.

cDNA libraries for TRB were generated by 5' RACE incorporating UMI labels. For each CDR3 protein, TCRdb gives one entry from its re-call of the 5' RACE reads, without DNA. This repertoire comprises about 130,000 distinct CDR3 sequences; its ten largest clones make up about 0.62%. No antigen has been assigned to these receptors. The sequenced sample was naive CXCR3+ CD8+ T cells from blood. Subset noted: CD45RO-CCR7+CD27+CD95- naive CD8+ T cells expressing CXCR3 (TNR3+). These receptors originate from a human donor in good health. Some clones in this sample may be carry-over from other donors' samples.

The J gene is TRBJ2-2, the V gene TRBV29-1; no DNA is available, so the TRBD2 call from TCRdb remains unchecked. This CDR3 contains 13 residues. In germline, CDR1 is SQVTM, CDR2 ANQGSEA. CDR3 region: CSVVGEAPGELFF.

The chain joins TRBV4-2 to TRBJ1-1. This CDR3 contains 14 residues. In germline, CDR1 is LGHNA, CDR2 YNFKEQ. The CDR3 loop is CASSQVSREEEAFF.

The CDR3 sequence: CATGQLNAEAFF. V usage is TRBV10-3 and J usage is TRBJ1-1; with no DNA, the TCRdb D assignment of TRBD1 cannot be verified. The CDR3 has 12 residues. Germline loops: CDR1 ENHRY, CDR2 SYGVKD.

The CDR3 reads CAWSRGGTKDTQYF. The rearrangement uses TRBV30 and TRBJ2-3; the TCRdb call, TRBD1, lacks DNA for checking. Germline V CDR1 and CDR2: GTSNPN, SVGIG (reference sequence). The CDR3 extends over 14 amino acids.

This sequence joins TRBV12-3 or TRBV12-4 and TRBJ2-5; TCRdb selects TRBD2, and the lack of DNA leaves this call unchecked. The CDR3 has 16 residues. The chain's CDR3 is CASSLEVADPRETQYF.

The gene calls are TRBV29-1 and TRBJ2-5; TCRdb names TRBD1, which stays unverified in the absence of DNA. This CDR3 spans 16 amino acids. The V gene's germline CDR1 is SQVTM and CDR2 ANQGSEA. CDR3 amino acids: CSVLNTTGGYQETQYF.

This chain connects TRBV5-1 to TRBJ1-1; TCRdb lists TRBD1, though no DNA is available to test this call. CDR1 and CDR2 from the germline V gene are SGHRS and YFSETQ. The CDR3 is made up of 12 amino acids. The CDR3: CASRQDHTEAFF.

The CDR3 reads CASSLVLAGLKNEQFF. V usage is TRBV11-2 and J usage is TRBJ2-1; without DNA, the TCRdb call of TRBD2 cannot be checked. The CDR3 covers 16 residues. Germline CDR1 reads SGHAT; CDR2 reads FQNNGV.

The chain employs TRBV29-1 and TRBJ2-1; the TRBD2 assignment by TCRdb is unverifiable without DNA. Germline lookup yields CDR1 SQVTM and CDR2 ANQGSEA. The CDR3 consists of 16 residues. This CDR3 is CSVEASGRASYNEQFF.

V and J are TRBV29-1 and TRBJ2-3; TCRdb gives TRBD1 as the D gene, but with no DNA this cannot be confirmed. Germline CDR1 and CDR2: SQVTM and ANQGSEA. The CDR3 extends over 13 amino acids. The CDR3 here is CSVAGSWTDTQYF.

V is TRBV12-3 or TRBV12-4 and J is TRBJ1-5; with no DNA, the TCRdb D assignment of TRBD1 cannot be verified. The CDR3 totals 14 residues. This CDR3 reads CASSIQGAGQPQHF.

The chain joins TRBV15 to TRBJ2-1; TCRdb's D gene call, TRBD2, goes unchecked for lack of DNA. The germline CDR1 and CDR2 sequences are LNHNV and YYDKDF (reference sequence). This CDR3 has 15 amino acids. The chain's CDR3 is CATSRDLGAQDEQFF.

The genes are TRBV25-1 and TRBJ2-1; checking the TCRdb D call of TRBD2 is not possible without DNA. Per the germline V gene, CDR1 is MGHDK and CDR2 is SYGVNS. There are 14 residues in the CDR3. CDR3 sequence reads: CASSLAGVYNEQFF.

The chain couples TRBV7-2 to TRBJ1-1; no DNA is available, so the TRBD1 call from TCRdb remains unchecked. In germline, CDR1 is SGHTA, CDR2 FQGNSA. The CDR3 contains 15 residues. The CDR3 sequence: CASSLRDREGTEAFF.

V usage is TRBV19 and J usage is TRBJ2-5; TCRdb's assignment of TRBD2 cannot be checked, as there is no DNA. The CDR3 has 15 residues. Germline V gene data show CDR1 as LNHDA and CDR2 as SQIVND (reference sequence). CDR3: CASSPAGGPQETQYF.

The chain links TRBV20-1 to TRBJ2-1. Germline V gene sequence: CDR1 DFQATT, CDR2 SNEGSKA (reference sequence). The CDR3 loop spans 11 amino acids. The CDR3 here is CSARDGNEQFF.

This CDR3 is CASSLFGGALYGYTF. The chain employs TRBV27 and TRBJ1-2; TCRdb outputs TRBD1, but without DNA this stays unchecked. CDR3 length: 15 amino acids. Germline CDR1 reads MNHEY; CDR2 reads SMNVEV (reference sequence).

This chain's CDR3 is CASSLANFRLAGNEQFF. The rearrangement links TRBV7-9 to TRBJ2-1; TCRdb proposes TRBD2, but this gene call is untestable without DNA. CDR1 and CDR2 from the germline V gene are SEHNR and FQNEAQ (reference sequence). The CDR3 has 17 amino acids.

CDR3 protein: CASSLRTRGVQETQYF. This rearrangement joins TRBV5-5 to TRBJ2-5; TCRdb's D call, TRBD2, is unchecked because there is no DNA. The CDR3 covers 16 residues. In germline, CDR1 is SGHKS, CDR2 YYEKEE (reference sequence).